The T cell receptor beta chain described here comes from a study of T-cell reconstitution after alpha-beta-depleted transplantation in children. The study, taken as a whole, reports: One year after transplant, T-cell counts and diversity came mostly from newly produced T cells.

Unique molecular identifiers were incorporated when the TCRbeta library was constructed. TCRdb used MiXCR to reprocess the PCR reads, holding one entry per CDR3 protein. The sample consists of under 250,000 distinct CDR3 sequences, over 15% of them appearing once. With V trimmed by 4 bases and J by 2 bases, 6 bases remained unmatched. CDR3 length equals 15 residues. The germline CDR1 and CDR2 sequences are LGHNA and YNFKEQ. This clonotype was seen repeatedly, ten times or more. Its specificity is unknown. Sequenced here: PBMCs, mostly from graft donor cells, sampled 360 days after TCRalphabeta/CD19-depleted stem cell transplant. The chain combines TRBV4-2 with TRBJ2-5; 8 positions agree with TRBD1. This TCR derives from a male patient between 2 and 10 years old who had a stem cell transplant for acute lymphoblastic leukemia, so the T cells may come from the graft donor. CDR3 amino acids: CASSRAGGPQETQYF. The CDR3 bases are TGTGCCAGCAGCCGTGCAGGGGGCCCACAAGAGACCCAGTACTTC.